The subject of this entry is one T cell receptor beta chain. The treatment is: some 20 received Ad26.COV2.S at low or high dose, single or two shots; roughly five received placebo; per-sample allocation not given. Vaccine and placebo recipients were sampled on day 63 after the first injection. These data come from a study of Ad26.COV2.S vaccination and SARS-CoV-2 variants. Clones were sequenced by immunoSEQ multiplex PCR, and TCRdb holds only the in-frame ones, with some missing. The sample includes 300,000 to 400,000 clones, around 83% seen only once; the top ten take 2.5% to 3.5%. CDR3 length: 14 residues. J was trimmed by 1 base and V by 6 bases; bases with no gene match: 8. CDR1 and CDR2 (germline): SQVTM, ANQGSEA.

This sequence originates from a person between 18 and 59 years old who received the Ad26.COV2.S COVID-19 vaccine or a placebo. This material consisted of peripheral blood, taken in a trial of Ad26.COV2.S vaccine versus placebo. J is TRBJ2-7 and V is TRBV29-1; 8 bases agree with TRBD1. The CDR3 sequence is CSVKTGVSSYEQYF. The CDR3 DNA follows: TGCAGCGTAAAGACAGGGGTTAGTTCCTACGAGCAGTACTTC.